This TCR beta chain was documented in a study of shared clonotypes between healthy human individuals. Method: immunoSEQ multiplex PCR; TCRdb's copy keeps in-frame clones and lacks some. The table lists 2,500,000 or so clones, 90% to 95% of them singletons, with approximately 0.37% in the top ten. V shed 6 bases and J 5 bases; nucleotides not matched to a gene: 3. The CDR3 extends over 13 amino acids. Germline V CDR1 and CDR2: MRHNA, SNTAGT. Sequencing was done on a sample of naive CD4+ T cells from PBMCs. Indicated subset: CD45RA+ positively selected. The receptor comes from a man aged 18 to 29 in good health. Some clones in this sample may be carry-over from other donors' samples. This chain connects TRBV6-4 to TRBJ1-1, with 10 bases identical to TRBD1. The CDR3: CASSVDRGTEAFF. CDR3 nucleotide sequence: TGTGCCAGCAGCGTGGACAGGGGGACTGAAGCTTTCTTT.